The 10 T cell receptor beta chains listed next were all sequenced from one sample in a study of regulatory T cells in long-lasting Graves disease. Construction of TCR beta libraries relied on iRepertoire HTBI primers and on Arm-PCR targeting CDR3 regions. TCRdb re-derived calls from the multiplex PCR reads in MiXCR, one entry per CDR3 protein. Seen here are about half a million distinct CDR3 sequences, more than 10% observed once, and the top ten hold roughly 8.2%. Time point defined: newly diagnosed GD, antithyroid drugs for less than 3 months. PBMC RNA served as the TCR library source. This sample was also put to use in a study of T cells in Graves' hyperthyroidism and ophthalmopathy.

Sample: peripheral blood mononuclear cells (PBMCs), taken at new diagnosis, from a patient treated with antithyroid drugs. The origin of the receptors is a woman aged 25 to 39 with Graves disease.

As regards this clonotype: A much larger clonotype is one base distant, so this may be a read error. The chain carries TRBV27 and TRBJ2-1; 14 bases are shared with TRBD2. Germline CDR1 and CDR2: MNHEY and SMNVEV (reference sequence). V shed 2 bases, J shed 7 bases, and the junction held 10 bases outside the gene matches. The CDR3 has 18 amino acids. CDR3 sequence (DNA): TGTGCCAGCAGTTTAATGGTGACTAGCGGGAGGGCCCTAAATGAGCAGTTCTTC. This encodes CASSLMVTSGRALNEQFF.

At least ten counts were recorded for this clonotype. The V call is TRBV7-2, the J call TRBJ2-7, with D perhaps being TRBD1 or TRBD2 (5 bases each). V was trimmed by 6 bases and J by 6 bases, leaving 12 bases between them. The CDR3 loop spans 12 amino acids. The germline gives CDR1 SGHTA, CDR2 FQGNSA. CDR3 protein: CASRAEGREQYF. The CDR3, as DNA: TGTGCCAGCAGGGCCGAGGGGCGCGAGCAGTACTTC.

This clonotype was found many times. The chain employs TRBV13 and TRBJ1-1; 7 bases agree with TRBD1. The CDR3 has 17 amino acids. CDR1 is PRHDT, CDR2 FYEKMQ, per germline (reference sequence). V was pared by 5 bases and J by 3 bases, with 15 bases of the junction left unmatched. CDR3 coding DNA: TGTGCCAGCAGCAGTATCCCTACAGGGGCGGAGGACACTGAAGCTTTCTTT. It is translated as CASSSIPTGAEDTEAFF. The full variable domain, rest sourced from reference TRBV13 and TRBJ1-1, is AAGVIQSPRHLIKEKRETATLKCYPIPRHDTVYWYQQGPGQDPQFLISFYEKMQSDKGSIPDRFSAQQFSDYHSELNMSSLELGDSALYFCASSSIPTGAEDTEAFFGQGTRLTVV.

The table lists this clonotype with many counts. The chain has TRBV5-1 and TRBJ1-1, with 11 bases matching TRBD1. Germline CDR1 and CDR2: SGHRS and YFSETQ. This CDR3 is 15 amino acids long. V dropped 4 bases and J dropped 2; count of bases not matched to a gene: 4. The CDR3 bases are TGCGCCAGCAGCGGCGGGACAGGGGGTAACACTGAAGCTTTCTTT. Translated: CASSGGTGGNTEAFF.

This rearrangement joins TRBV6-2 or TRBV6-3 to TRBJ2-7; perhaps D is TRBD1 or TRBD2 (5 bases each). V was pared by 2 bases and J by 7 bases, with 15 bases between. The CDR3 is 14 amino acids. CDR1 and CDR2 (germline): MNHEY, SVGEGT. The CDR3, as DNA: TGTGCCAGCAGTTACAGAGGGGTCCCTCGGGAGCAGTACTTC. This codes for CASSYRGVPREQYF.

This clonotype was seen at least ten times. The chain employs TRBV24-1 and TRBJ2-6; 9 positions agree with TRBD1. This CDR3 comprises 17 residues. Germline trimming cut 5 bases from V and 2 bases from J; bases unmatched to any gene: 6. The germline V gene encodes CDR1 KGHDR and CDR2 SFDVKD. The CDR3 reads CATSAWGQGPGANVLTF. The DNA for the CDR3 is TGTGCCACCAGTGCCTGGGGACAGGGTCCTGGGGCCAACGTCCTGACTTTC.

The chain carries TRBV6-5 and TRBJ1-2; 11 bases align to TRBD1. Germline V lookup: CDR1 MNHEY, CDR2 SVGAGI. The CDR3 is made up of 17 amino acids. V dropped 4 bases and J dropped 4; count of bases not matched to a gene: 11. CDR3 coding DNA: TGTGCCAGCAGTTTCTCGTTCGGGACAGGGGGTTCCTATGGCTACACCTTC. It translates to CASSFSFGTGGSYGYTF.

In this sample, this clonotype turned up many times. CDR3 sequence (DNA): TGTGCTCACCAGTCAGGGGGCGGCACAGATACGCAGTATTTT. Translating gives CAHQSGGGTDTQYF. This rearrangement joins TRBV2 to TRBJ2-3, with 8 bases fitting TRBD1. The germline V gene has CDR1 SNHLY and CDR2 FYNNEI. This CDR3 is built from 14 residues.

This clonotype was seen a few times. The V and J genes are TRBV10-3 and TRBJ2-1; 7 bases fit TRBD2. CDR3 size: 14 residues. The germline CDR1 and CDR2 sequences are ENHRY and SYGVKD. Unmatched junction bases numbered 7, after V lost 3 bases and J lost 8 bases. CDR3 sequence: CAISETTSVYEQFF. The CDR3 bases are TGTGCCATCAGTGAAACCACTAGCGTGTATGAGCAGTTCTTC.

This clonotype was picked up many times. The genes are TRBV12-3 or TRBV12-4 and TRBJ2-2, with D uncertain. This CDR3 comprises 12 residues. V was cut by 6 bases and J by 7 bases, with 9 bases left in between. CDR3 DNA sequence: TGTGCCAGCAGCGTAGGAGTCGGGGAGCTGTTTTTT. This sequence encodes CASSVGVGELFF.